What follows is one T cell receptor (beta chain) and its context. Other DNA sequences in this specimen translate into the identical CDR3. This sample is drawn from a study of control samples from healthy donors and cancer patients. TCRdb's copy holds only in-frame clones and misses some; the assay was immunoSEQ multiplex PCR. The table has around 79,000 clones, roughly 93% seen once. This CDR3 region has 12 residues. Trimming took off 1 base at V and 2 bases at J, with 0 bases between the two ends. Germline V gene lookup returns CDR1 SGHRS and CDR2 YFSETQ. The sample consisted of PBMCs. The chain is built from TRBV5-1 and TRBJ2-2; D not certain. This TCR derives from a woman aged 40-49 years with lung cancer. CDR3 DNA: TGCGCCAGCAGCTTGAACACCGGGGAGCTGTTTTTT. It specifies CASSLNTGELFF.